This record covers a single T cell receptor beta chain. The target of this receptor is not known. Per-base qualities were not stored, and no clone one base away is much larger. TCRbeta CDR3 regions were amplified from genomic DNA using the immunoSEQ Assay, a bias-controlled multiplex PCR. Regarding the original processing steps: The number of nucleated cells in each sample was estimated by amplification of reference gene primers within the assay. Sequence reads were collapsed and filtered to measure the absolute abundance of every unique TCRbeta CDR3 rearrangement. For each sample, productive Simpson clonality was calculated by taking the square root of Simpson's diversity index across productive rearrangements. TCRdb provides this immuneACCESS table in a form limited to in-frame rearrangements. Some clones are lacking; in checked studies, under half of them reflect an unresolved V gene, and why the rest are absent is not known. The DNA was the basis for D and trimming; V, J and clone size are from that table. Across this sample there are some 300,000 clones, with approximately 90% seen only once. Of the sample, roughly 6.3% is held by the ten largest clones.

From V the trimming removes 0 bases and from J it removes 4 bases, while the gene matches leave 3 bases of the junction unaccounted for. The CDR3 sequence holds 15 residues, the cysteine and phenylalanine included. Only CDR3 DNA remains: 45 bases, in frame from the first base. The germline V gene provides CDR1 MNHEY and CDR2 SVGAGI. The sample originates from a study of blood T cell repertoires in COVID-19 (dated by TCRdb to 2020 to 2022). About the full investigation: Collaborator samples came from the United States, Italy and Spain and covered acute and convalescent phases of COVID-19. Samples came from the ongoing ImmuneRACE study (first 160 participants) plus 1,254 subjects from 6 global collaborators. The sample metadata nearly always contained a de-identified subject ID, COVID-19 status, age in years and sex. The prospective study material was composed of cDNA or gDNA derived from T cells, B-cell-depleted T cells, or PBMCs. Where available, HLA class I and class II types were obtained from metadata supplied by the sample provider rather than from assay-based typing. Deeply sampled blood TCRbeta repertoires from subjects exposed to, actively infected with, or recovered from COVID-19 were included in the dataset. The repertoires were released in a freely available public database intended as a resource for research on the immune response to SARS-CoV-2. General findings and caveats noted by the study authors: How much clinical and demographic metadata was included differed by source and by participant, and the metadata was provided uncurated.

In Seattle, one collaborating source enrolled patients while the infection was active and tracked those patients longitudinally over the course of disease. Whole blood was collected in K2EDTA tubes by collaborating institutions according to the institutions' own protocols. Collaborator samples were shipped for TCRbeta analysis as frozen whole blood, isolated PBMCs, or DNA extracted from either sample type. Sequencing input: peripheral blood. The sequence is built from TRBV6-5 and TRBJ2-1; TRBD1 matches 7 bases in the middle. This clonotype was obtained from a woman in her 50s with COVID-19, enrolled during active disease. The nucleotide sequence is TGTGCCAGCAGTTACTCCGGGACAGCGTACAATGAGCAGTTCTTC. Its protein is CASSYSGTAYNEQFF.